These 24 T cell receptor beta chains were sequenced from one sample in a study of T cell responses to AZD1222 COVID-19 vaccine. Measured with immunoSEQ multiplex PCR; TCRdb has only the in-frame clones, and not every one. Of over 55,000 clones in the sample, about 74% were seen once. The material was peripheral blood, obtained 28 days after the second AZD1222 dose. The receptors stem from an adult who received the AZD1222 COVID-19 vaccine.

This clone was picked up a small number of times. The chain links TRBV19 to TRBJ2-2; the match to TRBD2 covers 9 bases. The CDR3 extends over 14 amino acids. Germline CDR1 LNHDA, CDR2 SQIVND (reference sequence). Germline trimming cut 5 bases from V and 6 bases from J; bases unmatched to any gene: 4. The CDR3 spells CASSQGTSSGELFF. Here the CDR3 DNA reads TGTGCCAGTAGTCAAGGGACTAGCTCCGGGGAGCTGTTTTTT.

The chain recombines TRBV18 with TRBJ1-1; D is unresolved. The CDR3 has 14 residues. With 3 bases removed from V and 1 base from J, the gap between germline ends came to 9 bases. Per the germline V gene, CDR1 is KGHSH and CDR2 is LQKENI. The CDR3 region has the DNA TGTGCCAGCTCACCCTTCCCCGGGAACACTGAAGCTTTCTTT. Residues: CASSPFPGNTEAFF.

The chain employs TRBV3-1 (or the pseudogene TRBV3-2) and TRBJ2-1; the match to TRBD2 covers 7 bases. Germline V lookup: CDR1 LGHDT, CDR2 YNNKEL (reference sequence). J lost 3 bases, V lost 4 bases, and 6 bases had no gene match. This CDR3 is 15 amino acids long. The CDR3 reads CASSPYRGGYNEQFF. The CDR3 DNA reads as TGTGCCAGCAGCCCCTACCGCGGGGGCTACAATGAGCAGTTCTTC.

The genes are TRBV6-5 and TRBJ1-2; D is uncertain. Germline lookup yields CDR1 MNHEY and CDR2 SVGAGI. This CDR3 region has 16 residues. Trimming removed 0 bases at V and 8 bases at J, with 19 bases between. The CDR3 DNA reads TGTGCCAGCAGTTACTCCGACCCTGAGGACGGAAGGGGCTACACCTTC. Protein product: CASSYSDPEDGRGYTF.

This clone has a single count. V gene TRBV5-1 combines with J gene TRBJ2-4; the match to TRBD1 covers 10 bases. Germline CDR1 and CDR2: SGHRS and YFSETQ. This CDR3 is built from 21 residues. The junction had 15 bases not matched to a gene; V was cut back by 0 bases and J by 0 bases. The CDR3 region has the DNA TGCGCCAGCAGCTTGGCCTTCGGGACAGGGGATAATTTACTAGCCAAAAACATTCAGTACTTC. Translated: CASSLAFGTGDNLLAKNIQYF.

The CDR3 loop reads CASRSRTMNTEAFF. CDR3 DNA sequence: TGCGCCAGCAGGAGCAGGACAATGAACACTGAAGCTTTCTTT. The V gene is TRBV5-1, the J gene TRBJ1-1; a possible D gene is TRBD1 (5 bases). The CDR3 has 14 amino acids. Trimming removed 5 bases from V and 0 bases from J, with 11 bases in between. Germline-derived CDR1 and CDR2 are SGHRS and YFSETQ.

The V and J genes are TRBV11-3 and TRBJ1-1; D remains unclear. CDR1 SGHNT and CDR2 YENEEA come from the germline V gene. V was cut by 1 base and J by 4 bases, with 10 bases left in between. The CDR3 covers 14 residues. The CDR3 reads CASSLGGIGTEAFF. In nucleotides, the CDR3 is TGTGCCAGCAGCTTAGGAGGGATCGGCACTGAAGCTTTCTTT.

This sequence joins TRBV19 and TRBJ1-6; no clear D gene. This CDR3 comprises 13 residues. CDR1 is LNHDA, CDR2 SQIVND, per germline (reference sequence). V dropped 6 bases and J dropped 8 bases, with 11 bases sitting between them. DNA of the CDR3: TGTGCCAGTAGCGCCCCCGAAGATTCACCCCTCCACTTT. It specifies CASSAPEDSPLHF.

The rearrangement uses TRBV3-1 (or the pseudogene TRBV3-2) and TRBJ1-2, with D maybe TRBD1 (6 bases). The CDR3 sequence is 14 residues long. Germline CDR1 and CDR2: LGHDT and YNNKEL (reference sequence). V shed 4 bases and J shed 4 bases, with 13 bases lying between them. For the CDR3, the DNA is TGTGCCAGCAGCCCCGGGGGCCGGGCCTATGGCTACACCTTC. Its protein is CASSPGGRAYGYTF.

The CDR3 is CASSRGQGANIQYF. The CDR3 DNA follows: TGCGCCAGCAGCCGTGGACAGGGGGCGAACATTCAGTACTTC. This chain uses TRBV4-3 with TRBJ2-4; 11 bases agree with TRBD1. Germline-derived CDR1 and CDR2 are LGHNA and YSLEER. CDR3 length: 14 residues. Unmatched junction bases numbered 3, after V lost 4 bases and J lost 7 bases.

The rearrangement uses TRBV12-3 or TRBV12-4 and TRBJ2-1; D is undetermined. The V gene lost 1 base and the J gene lost 6 bases, with 7 bases spanning the gap. This CDR3 is built from 13 residues. DNA for the CDR3: TGTGCCAGCAGTTTAGGAGCCCCCAATGAGCAGTTCTTC. Residues: CASSLGAPNEQFF.

The chain has TRBV6-1 and TRBJ2-5, with a possible D match to TRBD2 (5 bases). Germline loops: CDR1 MNHNS, CDR2 SASEGT. This CDR3 has 16 residues. Trimming removed 2 bases at V and 5 bases at J, with 18 bases between. In nucleotides, the CDR3 is TGTGCCAGCAGTGAACCTGAAGCGGTACAGCGGGAGACCCAGTACTTC. This sequence encodes CASSEPEAVQRETQYF.

The chain uses TRBV28 and TRBJ2-1; TRBD1 matches at 8 bases. CDR3 length: 13 amino acids. Germline V gene data show CDR1 as MDHEN and CDR2 as SYDVKM. J was trimmed by 8 bases and V by 6 bases; bases with no gene match: 6. As DNA, the CDR3 is TGTGCCAGCAGCCCCGGACAGGGTGATGAGCAGTTCTTC. Translation: CASSPGQGDEQFF.

This clone turned up a few times. The CDR3 DNA follows: TGTGCCAGCAGCAAGGTGAGGGCCCCTGTCGGAAACACCATATATTTT. It specifies CASSKVRAPVGNTIYF. The chain is built from TRBV21-1 and TRBJ1-3. TRBV21-1 is flagged as a pseudogene. The CDR3 is made up of 16 amino acids.

The rearrangement joins TRBV5-4 to TRBJ2-7; the D call may be TRBD1 or TRBD2 (5 bases each). Trimming stripped 4 bases from V and 5 bases from J, with 19 bases between. The germline gives CDR1 SGHNT, CDR2 YYREEE (reference sequence). The CDR3 extends over 15 amino acids. The CDR3 loop reads CASSPGADPPHEQYF. DNA of the CDR3: TGTGCCAGCAGCCCCGGGGCGGACCCTCCCCACGAGCAGTACTTC.

The chain combines TRBV19 with TRBJ1-6; D is unresolved. Trimming pared 6 bases from V and 9 bases from J, leaving 12 bases between. Germline CDR1 reads LNHDA; CDR2 reads SQIVND (reference sequence). The CDR3 length is 13 residues. CDR3 protein: CASRPRIGSPLHF. CDR3 nucleotide sequence: TGTGCCAGTAGGCCGAGAATTGGTTCACCCCTCCACTTT. Drawing the rest from reference TRBV19 and TRBJ1-6, the complete variable domain is DGGITQSPKYLFRKEGQNVTLSCEQNLNHDAMYWYRQDPGQGLRLIYYSQIVNDFQKGDIAEGYSVSREKKESFPLTVTSAQKNPTAFYLCASRPRIGSPLHFGNGTRLTVT.

CDR3 DNA sequence: TGTGCCAGCATGATCGTTATAGCGCACTCTGGAAACACCATATATTTT. Amino acid sequence: CASMIVIAHSGNTIYF. This chain joins TRBV2 and TRBJ1-3; no clear D. Germline V gene sequence: CDR1 SNHLY, CDR2 FYNNEI. V lost 7 bases, J lost 0 bases, and 16 bases lay in between. The CDR3 extends over 16 amino acids.

This clone was observed once. The V and J genes are TRBV6-1 and TRBJ2-1; TRBD2 aligns across 8 bases. The V gene end was trimmed by 3 bases and the J gene end by 9 bases; junction bases not matched to a gene: 10. The CDR3 contains 15 residues. Germline values: CDR1 MNHNS, CDR2 SASEGT. CDR3 coding DNA: TGTGCCAGCAGTGATCTTAGCGGGGCCTCGGGTGAGCAGTTCTTC. This sequence encodes CASSDLSGASGEQFF.

V is TRBV5-1 and J is TRBJ1-2; D gene ambiguous. There are 14 residues in the CDR3. Trimming took off 4 bases at V and 6 bases at J, with 16 bases between the two ends. CDR1 is SGHRS, CDR2 YFSETQ, per germline. The CDR3 bases are TGCGCCAGCAGCCCTTCTAGGAGGACTGATGGCTACACCTTC. Encoded protein: CASSPSRRTDGYTF.

This clone was observed a few times. V usage is TRBV12-3 or TRBV12-4 and J usage is TRBJ2-5, with a tentative D call TRBD2 (7 bases). The CDR3 is 12 amino acids. The V end lost 4 bases, the J end lost 7 bases, and 10 bases lay between the germline ends. The CDR3 DNA reads TGTGCCAGCAGTTCAGGGGAGGGGACCCAGTACTTC. It is translated as CASSSGEGTQYF.

The chain carries TRBV2 and TRBJ1-4; TRBD1 agrees at 8 bases. V lost 4 bases and J lost 0; bases outside the gene matches: 1. In germline, CDR1 is SNHLY, CDR2 FYNNEI. CDR3 length: 15 residues. The CDR3 bases are TGTGCCAGCAGTGTACAGGGGGCAACTAATGAAAAACTGTTTTTT. It encodes CASSVQGATNEKLFF.

This chain joins TRBV5-6 and TRBJ1-1; D unresolved. Germline V gene data show CDR1 as SGHDT and CDR2 as YYEEEE. There are 17 residues in the CDR3. V was cut by 0 bases and J by 0 bases, with 15 bases left in between. The CDR3 DNA reads as TGTGCCAGCAGCTTGGCCAGGCGGGGTCCCATGAACACTGAAGCTTTCTTT. Protein sequence: CASSLARRGPMNTEAFF.

The J gene is TRBJ2-7, the V gene TRBV5-4; 7 positions agree with TRBD1. The CDR3 extends over 14 amino acids. Looked up from germline, CDR1 is SGHNT and CDR2 is YYREEE (reference sequence). V gave up 4 bases and J gave up 2 bases; unmatched junction bases: 6. CDR3 protein: CASSVGDSPYEQYF. The CDR3 bases are TGTGCCAGCAGCGTCGGGGACAGCCCCTACGAGCAGTACTTC.

J is TRBJ2-3 and V is TRBV7-8; either TRBD1 or TRBD2 may fit D (5 bases each). Germline values: CDR1 SGHVS, CDR2 FQNEAQ. The CDR3 covers 16 residues. V was cut by 1 base and J by 5 bases, with 16 bases left in between. The CDR3 loop reads CASSLVDPGTGDTQYF. In nucleotides, the CDR3 is TGTGCCAGCAGCTTAGTCGATCCGGGGACCGGAGATACGCAGTATTTT.